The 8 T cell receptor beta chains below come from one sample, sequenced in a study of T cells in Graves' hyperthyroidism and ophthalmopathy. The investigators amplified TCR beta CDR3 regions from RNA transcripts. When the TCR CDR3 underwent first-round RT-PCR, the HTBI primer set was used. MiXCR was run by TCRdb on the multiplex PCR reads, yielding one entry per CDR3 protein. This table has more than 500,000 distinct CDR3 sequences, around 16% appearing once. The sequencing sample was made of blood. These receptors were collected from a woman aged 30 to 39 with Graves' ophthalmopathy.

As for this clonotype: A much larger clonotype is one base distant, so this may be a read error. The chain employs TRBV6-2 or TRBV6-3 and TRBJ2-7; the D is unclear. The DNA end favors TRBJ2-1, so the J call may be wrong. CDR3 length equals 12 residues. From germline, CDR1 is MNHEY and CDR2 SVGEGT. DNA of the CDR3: TGTGCCAGCAGTCGCACAACCTACGAGCAGTTCTTC. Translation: CASSRTTYEQFF.

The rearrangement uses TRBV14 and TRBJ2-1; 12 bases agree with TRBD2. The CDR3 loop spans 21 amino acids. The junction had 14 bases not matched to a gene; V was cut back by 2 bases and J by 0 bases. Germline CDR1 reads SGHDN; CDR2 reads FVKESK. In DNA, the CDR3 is TGTGCCAGCAGCCAATGGACTAGCGGGAACGTATATTATCACTCCTACAATGAGCAGTTCTTC. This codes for CASSQWTSGNVYYHSYNEQFF.

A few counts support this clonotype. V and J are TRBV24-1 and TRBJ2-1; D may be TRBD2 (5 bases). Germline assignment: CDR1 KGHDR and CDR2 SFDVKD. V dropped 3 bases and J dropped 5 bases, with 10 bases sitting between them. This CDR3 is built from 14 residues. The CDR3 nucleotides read TGTGCCACCAGTGATAGTGGGAGCAACAATGAGCAGTTCTTC. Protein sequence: CATSDSGSNNEQFF.

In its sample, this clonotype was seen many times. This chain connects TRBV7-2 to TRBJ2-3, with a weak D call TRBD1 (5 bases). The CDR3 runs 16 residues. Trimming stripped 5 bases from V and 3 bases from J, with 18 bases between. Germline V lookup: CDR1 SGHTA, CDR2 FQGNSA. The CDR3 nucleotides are TGTGCCAGCAGCGCCTCTTCAGGGTTCGGTACAGATACGCAGTATTTT. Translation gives CASSASSGFGTDTQYF.

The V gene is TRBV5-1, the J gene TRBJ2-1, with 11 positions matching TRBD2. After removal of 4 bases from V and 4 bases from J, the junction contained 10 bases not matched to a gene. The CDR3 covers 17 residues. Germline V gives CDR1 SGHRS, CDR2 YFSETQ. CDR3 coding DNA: TGCGCCAGCAGCCAATACTTACTAGCGGGAGAATACAATGAGCAGTTCTTC. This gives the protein CASSQYLLAGEYNEQFF.

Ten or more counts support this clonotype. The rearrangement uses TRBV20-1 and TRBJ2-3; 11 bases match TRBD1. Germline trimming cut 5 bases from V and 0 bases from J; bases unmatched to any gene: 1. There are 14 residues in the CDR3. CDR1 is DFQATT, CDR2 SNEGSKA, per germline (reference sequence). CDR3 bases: TGCAGTGCTGGACAGGGGGCAAGCACAGATACGCAGTATTTT. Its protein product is CSAGQGASTDTQYF.

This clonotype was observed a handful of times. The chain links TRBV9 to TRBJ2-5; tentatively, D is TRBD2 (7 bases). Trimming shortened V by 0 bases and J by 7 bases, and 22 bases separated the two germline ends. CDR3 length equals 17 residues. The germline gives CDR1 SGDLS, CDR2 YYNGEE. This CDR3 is CASSVDVSGGASRTQYF. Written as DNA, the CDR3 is TGTGCCAGCAGCGTAGACGTCTCGGGGGGCGCTTCTCGGACCCAGTACTTC.

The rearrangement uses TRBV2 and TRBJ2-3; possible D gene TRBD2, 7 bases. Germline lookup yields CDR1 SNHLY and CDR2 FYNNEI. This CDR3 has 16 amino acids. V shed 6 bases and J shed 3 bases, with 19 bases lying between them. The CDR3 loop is CASRAGTPGGTDTQYF. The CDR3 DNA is TGTGCCAGCAGAGCTGGGACACCGGGAGGTACAGATACGCAGTATTTT.